This T cell receptor (beta chain) was sequenced in a study of regulatory T cells in long-lasting Graves disease. The overall study: It was over 5 years of antithyroid drugs, with positive TSH receptor antibodies, that meant persistent Graves' disease. Broader study findings: Segments TRBV28, TRBJ1-2 and TRBJ2-5 showed preferential usage in persistent disease.

Investigators prepared the TCR beta libraries by applying iRepertoire HTBI primers and Arm-PCR of CDR3 regions. TCRdb re-called the multiplex PCR reads with MiXCR, one entry per CDR3 protein. The table lists 700,000 or so distinct CDR3 sequences, 25% to 35% of them singletons, with roughly 46% in the top ten. The CDR3 has 15 residues. The germline V gene has CDR1 MNHEY and CDR2 SVGEGT. Comment on this clonotype: Its antigen is as yet unknown.

Time point indicated: persistent/refractory GD, antithyroid drugs over 5 years with positive TRAb. Construction of the TCR library relied on RNA isolated from PBMCs. The chain recombines TRBV6-2 or TRBV6-3 with TRBJ2-7; 10 nucleotides line up with TRBD1. Near its end, the DNA agrees better with TRBJ2-5, so the J call may be wrong. The specimen was peripheral blood mononuclear cells (PBMCs), collected when the disease was refractory, from a patient treated with antithyroid drugs. This clonotype originated in a female donor with Graves disease. CDR3 bases: TGTGCCAGCAGTGGGACAGGGGTATTAGCAGAGACCCAGTACTTC. As protein: CASSGTGVLAETQYF.